Shown below are 22 T cell receptor beta chains from a single sample sequenced in a study of T cell responses to AZD1222 COVID-19 vaccine. The assay was immunoSEQ multiplex PCR, and TCRdb's table has in-frame clones only and misses some. The data contain around 15,000 clones, less than 90% of them seen just once; the ten biggest clones take up roughly 2.8%. The material sequenced was peripheral blood, taken 28 days after the second AZD1222 dose. The receptors shown here come from an adult who received the AZD1222 COVID-19 vaccine.

This clone occurred a few times. V usage is TRBV19 and J usage is TRBJ1-3; 7 nucleotides line up with TRBD1. The CDR3 has 15 amino acids. Per the germline V gene, CDR1 is LNHDA and CDR2 is SQIVND (reference sequence). J lost 0 bases, V lost 6 bases, and 5 bases had no gene match. In nucleotides, the CDR3 is TGTGCCAGTAGCCCGCAGGGGGACTCTGGAAACACCATATATTTT. Its translation is CASSPQGDSGNTIYF.

The chain joins TRBV19 to TRBJ2-7; TRBD1 aligns across 9 bases. Trimming removed 6 bases from V and 4 bases from J; junction bases left unmatched: 19. This CDR3 spans 18 amino acids. Germline CDR1 reads LNHDA; CDR2 reads SQIVND (reference sequence). CDR3 loop: CASSELIQTGTGYYEQYF. CDR3 nucleotide sequence: TGTGCCAGTAGCGAACTAATACAGACCGGGACAGGGTATTACGAGCAGTACTTC.

The chain combines TRBV6-6 with TRBJ1-6; 9 positions agree with TRBD1. There are 17 residues in the CDR3. With 5 bases clipped from V and 8 bases from J, the junction kept 13 bases outside the gene matches. Germline V gene lookup returns CDR1 MNHNY and CDR2 SVGAGI (reference sequence). The CDR3 DNA is TGTGCCAGCAGTCCCCGCGGGACAGGGAGCGACGATTCACCCCTCCACTTT. Its translation: CASSPRGTGSDDSPLHF.

The V gene is TRBV9, the J gene TRBJ2-1; D ambiguous. The CDR3 has 14 residues. CDR1 and CDR2 from the germline V gene are SGDLS and YYNGEE. Trimming took 0 bases from V and 8 from J, leaving 12 bases between them. Written as DNA, the CDR3 is TGTGCCAGCAGCGTAGCTGAAGTAGTACATGAGCAGTTCTTC. Translation gives CASSVAEVVHEQFF.

This CDR3 reads CASSFRYGELFF. Written as DNA, the CDR3 is TGTGCCAGCAGTTTCCGCTACGGGGAGCTGTTTTTT. The chain uses TRBV6-5 and TRBJ2-2; D is unresolved. V was cut by 4 bases and J by 7 bases, with 7 bases left in between. CDR3 length: 12 amino acids. Germline V lookup: CDR1 MNHEY, CDR2 SVGAGI.

This clone showed up just a few times. V gene TRBV23-1 combines with J gene TRBJ1-2; TRBD1 agrees at 8 bases. TRBV23-1 has ORF status, its function being uncertain. The CDR3 runs 15 residues. J gave up 4 bases and V 4 bases, and 8 bases lay outside the gene matches. In DNA form, the CDR3 reads TGCGCCAGCAGTCCCAGACAGGGGCGAGGCTATGGCTACACCTTC. Its translation: CASSPRQGRGYGYTF.

J is TRBJ1-2 and V is TRBV2; D ambiguous. Trimming removed 6 bases at V and 9 bases at J, with 14 bases between. Germline V CDR1 and CDR2: SNHLY, FYNNEI. The CDR3 runs 12 residues. CDR3 sequence reads: CASRERGYRYTF. The CDR3 DNA is TGTGCCAGCAGGGAACGAGGGTATCGCTACACCTTC.

This clone has only a few counts. This chain uses TRBV9 with TRBJ1-3; possibly TRBD1 for D (6 bases). The V gene's germline CDR1 is SGDLS and CDR2 YYNGEE. V lost 3 bases and J 2 bases, leaving 12 bases between the germline ends. This CDR3 is 15 amino acids long. For the CDR3, the DNA is TGTGCCAGCAGCGCAGTACAGGGCACTGGAAACACCATATATTTT. Protein sequence: CASSAVQGTGNTIYF.

The CDR3 region has the DNA TGCGCCAGCAGCCACAACGGGGCTAGCGGGGCCAATGAGCAGTTCTTC. Its protein product is CASSHNGASGANEQFF. The chain joins TRBV4-3 to TRBJ2-1, with 9 positions matching TRBD2. Germline V gene sequence: CDR1 LGHNA, CDR2 YSLEER. The CDR3 consists of 16 residues. The junction had 9 bases not matched to a gene; V was cut back by 3 bases and J by 6 bases.

The V gene is TRBV5-4, the J gene TRBJ2-7, with 7 bases matching TRBD1. Germline trimming cut 4 bases from V and 5 bases from J; bases unmatched to any gene: 12. The CDR3 extends over 15 amino acids. Germline-derived CDR1 and CDR2 are SGHNT and YYREEE (reference sequence). CDR3 region: CASSRSGGPGNEQYF. In DNA form, the CDR3 reads TGTGCCAGCAGCCGTTCAGGGGGACCGGGGAACGAGCAGTACTTC.

The chain links TRBV7-2 to TRBJ1-2; D possibly corresponds to TRBD1 (6 bases). This CDR3 has 16 amino acids. Germline V gives CDR1 SGHTA, CDR2 FQGNSA. Trimming stripped 1 base from V and 3 bases from J, with 15 bases between. The CDR3 DNA sequence: TGTGCCAGCAGCTTAGACGTTACAGGGCGCGACTATGGCTACACCTTC. Protein: CASSLDVTGRDYGYTF.

V is TRBV19 and J is TRBJ2-1; 7 nucleotides agree with TRBD1. The ends lost 3 bases at V and 7 bases at J; junction bases unmatched: 12. This CDR3 region has 16 residues. Germline CDR1 and CDR2: LNHDA and SQIVND (reference sequence). The CDR3 DNA reads as TGTGCCAGTAGTATGAGTGTGGCCAGGGGGTTGAATGAGCAGTTCTTC. Amino acids: CASSMSVARGLNEQFF.

The chain links TRBV29-1 to TRBJ2-3; D is undetermined. Trimming shortened V by 6 bases and J by 0 bases, and 10 bases separated the two germline ends. CDR3 length: 13 amino acids. Germline V gene data show CDR1 as SQVTM and CDR2 as ANQGSEA. CDR3 protein: CSVEPGSTDTQYF. CDR3 nucleotide sequence: TGCAGCGTGGAGCCCGGGAGCACAGATACGCAGTATTTT.

The CDR3 nucleotides read TGTGCCAGCAGCCAGGAAGGCGGGAGCTCCTACAATGAGCAGTTCTTC. Amino acid sequence: CASSQEGGSSYNEQFF. The V and J genes are TRBV7-3 and TRBJ2-1, with 7 bases identical to TRBD2. CDR1 SGHTA and CDR2 FQGTGA come from the germline V gene. After removal of 5 bases from V and 0 bases from J, the junction contained 7 bases not matched to a gene. CDR3 length equals 16 residues.

V is TRBV6-2 or TRBV6-3 and J is TRBJ2-6; no firm D call. V was cut by 3 bases and J by 0 bases, with 6 bases left in between. This CDR3 spans 15 amino acids. Germline CDR1 reads MNHEY; CDR2 reads SVGEGT. CDR3 sequence: CASSYSDSGANVLTF. The CDR3 region has the DNA TGTGCCAGCAGTTATAGTGACTCTGGGGCCAACGTCCTGACTTTC.

The chain uses TRBV20-1 and TRBJ2-1, with D possibly TRBD2 on 6 matching bases. This CDR3 comprises 14 residues. V dropped 3 bases and J dropped 5 bases, with 14 bases sitting between them. Germline values: CDR1 DFQATT, CDR2 SNEGSKA (reference sequence). The CDR3 nucleotides are TGCAGTGCTAGTATGGGGGAGGAGCACAATGAGCAGTTCTTC. This gives the protein CSASMGEEHNEQFF.

The rearrangement links TRBV27 to TRBJ2-3; 9 positions agree with TRBD2. Germline V gene data show CDR1 as MNHEY and CDR2 as SMNVEV (reference sequence). The CDR3 contains 15 residues. V trimming: 6 bases; J trimming: 2 bases; junction bases outside the gene matches: 6. The chain's CDR3 is CASRLAGPSTDTQYF. CDR3 coding DNA: TGTGCCAGCAGGCTAGCGGGACCCTCCACAGATACGCAGTATTTT.

The J gene is TRBJ1-5, the V gene TRBV19; D is ambiguous. Germline assignment: CDR1 LNHDA and CDR2 SQIVND (reference sequence). The V end lost 3 bases, the J end lost 7 bases, and 13 bases lay between the germline ends. The CDR3 has 14 amino acids. The CDR3 loop is CASSIDQFRQPQHF. CDR3 nucleotides: TGTGCCAGTAGTATTGACCAGTTTAGACAGCCCCAGCATTTT.

The CDR3 loop is CSVGWASQPQHF. Written as DNA, the CDR3 is TGCAGCGTTGGGTGGGCAAGTCAGCCCCAGCATTTT. The rearrangement links TRBV29-1 to TRBJ1-5; D not certain. Germline V gene sequence: CDR1 SQVTM, CDR2 ANQGSEA. Trimming took 4 bases from V and 6 from J, leaving 10 bases between them. This CDR3 has 12 residues.

V usage is TRBV23-1 and J usage is TRBJ1-1, with no clear D. TRBV23-1 carries the ORF label, with uncertain function. Trimming removed 6 bases at V and 5 bases at J, with 13 bases between. The CDR3 loop spans 13 amino acids. CDR3 sequence: CASSLRWATEAFF. Here the CDR3 DNA reads TGCGCCAGCAGCCTGCGGTGGGCAACTGAAGCTTTCTTT.

The chain uses TRBV12-3 or TRBV12-4 and TRBJ2-6, with unresolved D. There are 13 residues in the CDR3. V was clipped by 5 bases and J by 4 bases, with 6 bases between them. Written as DNA, the CDR3 is TGTGCCAGCAGTCAGGCGGGGGCCAACGTCCTGACTTTC. Its protein product is CASSQAGANVLTF.

The CDR3 here is CASSDTLAGDYEQYF. Written as DNA, the CDR3 is TGCGCCAGCAGCGACACGCTAGCGGGAGATTACGAGCAGTACTTC. This chain links TRBV5-1 with TRBJ2-7; TRBD2 agrees at 10 bases. V dropped 4 bases and J dropped 4; count of bases not matched to a gene: 8. The germline CDR1 and CDR2 sequences are SGHRS and YFSETQ. This CDR3 is built from 15 residues.